Below, 9 T cell receptor beta chains from the same sample are listed, as sequenced in a study of blood T cell repertoires in COVID-19. The data were produced by immunoSEQ multiplex PCR, yet TCRdb's version contains in-frame clones alone and is incomplete. The sample shows 300,000 or so clones, 83% of them seen only once. Sequencing input: peripheral blood. Every receptor here comes from a woman aged 50 to 65 with acute or convalescent COVID-19.

This clone was counted between two and nine times. CDR3 residues: CASPIGTGAFAGGANVLTF. CDR3 DNA: TGTGCCAGTCCCATAGGGACAGGGGCCTTTGCGGGTGGGGCCAACGTCCTGACTTTC. V and J are TRBV27 and TRBJ2-6; 10 nucleotides match TRBD1. J gave up 3 bases and V 9 bases, and 17 bases lay outside the gene matches. CDR1 and CDR2 (germline): MNHEY, SMNVEV (reference sequence). This CDR3 region has 19 residues.

This chain joins TRBV3-1 (or the pseudogene TRBV3-2) and TRBJ2-5, with D perhaps TRBD2 (5 bases). The CDR3 is 12 residues long. The V gene lost 4 bases and the J gene lost 2 bases, with 5 bases spanning the gap. The germline gives CDR1 LGHDT, CDR2 YNNKEL (reference sequence). In DNA form, the CDR3 reads TGTGCCAGCAGCCGCGGGCAAGAGACCCAGTACTTC. Protein product: CASSRGQETQYF.

In the case of this clone: This same CDR3 is encoded by further DNA sequences in the sample. This chain joins TRBV6-6 and TRBJ1-3, with TRBD1 matching over 9 bases. V lost 7 bases to trimming and J lost 4 bases; unmatched junction nucleotides: 5. This CDR3 region has 14 residues. Germline CDR1 and CDR2: MNHNY and SVGAGI (reference sequence). DNA for the CDR3: TGTGCCAGCATCACCGGGACAGGGGGAAACACCATATATTTT. The encoded protein is CASITGTGGNTIYF.

V and J are TRBV4-2 and TRBJ1-3, with D possibly being TRBD1 (6 bases). V shed 3 bases and J shed 0 bases, with 15 bases lying between them. The CDR3 totals 17 residues. Per the germline V gene, CDR1 is LGHNA and CDR2 is YNFKEQ. CDR3 coding DNA: TGTGCCAGCAGCCAGGAGAGACAGGTCGCCTCTGGAAACACCATATATTTT. Protein sequence: CASSQERQVASGNTIYF.

The chain combines TRBV6-1 with TRBJ2-1; TRBD2 matches at 11 bases. J lost 4 bases, V lost 5 bases, and 4 bases had no gene match. Germline values: CDR1 MNHNS, CDR2 SASEGT. This CDR3 contains 15 residues. The CDR3 sequence: CASSWGLAEYNEQFF. The CDR3 DNA is TGTGCCAGCAGTTGGGGACTAGCGGAATACAATGAGCAGTTCTTC.

To note about this clone: Other DNA sequences within the sample encode an identical CDR3. This rearrangement joins TRBV18 to TRBJ2-1, with 8 nucleotides matching TRBD1. Per the germline V gene, CDR1 is KGHSH and CDR2 is LQKENI. V trimming: 5 bases; J trimming: 6 bases; junction bases outside the gene matches: 6. CDR3 length: 14 amino acids. This CDR3 reads CASSSDRVGNEQFF. For the CDR3, the DNA is TGTGCCAGCTCATCGGACAGGGTCGGCAATGAGCAGTTCTTC.

The V and J genes are TRBV18 and TRBJ2-7; the D gene is possibly TRBD2 (5 bases). The CDR3 totals 13 residues. Germline V gene sequence: CDR1 KGHSH, CDR2 LQKENI. V lost 3 bases to trimming and J lost 3 bases, with 9 bases between them. In DNA form, the CDR3 reads TGTGCCAGCTCACCTTCCGGGGTCTACGAGCAGTACTTC. This translates into CASSPSGVYEQYF. Drawing the rest from reference TRBV18 and TRBJ2-7, the complete variable domain is NAGVMQNPRHLVRRRGQEARLRCSPMKGHSHVYWYRQLPEEGLKFMVYLQKENIIDESGMPKERFSAEFPKEGPSILRIQQVVRGDSAAYFCASSPSGVYEQYFGPGTRLTVT.

V and J are TRBV15 and TRBJ1-2; possibly TRBD1 for D (5 bases). CDR1 and CDR2 (germline): LNHNV, YYDKDF (reference sequence). The CDR3 extends over 15 amino acids. The V end was cut by 0 bases, the J end by 5 bases, with 13 bases between. The CDR3 nucleotides read TGTGCCACCAGCAGAGATAGCGGGGCTGGATATGGCTACACCTTC. This sequence encodes CATSRDSGAGYGYTF.

The rearrangement joins TRBV14 to TRBJ1-1; 7 bases fit TRBD1. V lost 0 bases, J lost 4 bases, and 8 bases stayed unmatched. The CDR3 spans 16 residues. The germline V gene has CDR1 SGHDN and CDR2 FVKESK. The CDR3 DNA reads as TGTGCCAGCAGCCAAGATGTTGGACAGGTTCGCACTGAAGCTTTCTTT. Residues: CASSQDVGQVRTEAFF.